One and the same sample provided the 17 T cell receptor beta chains below, sequenced in a study of long-term antiretroviral therapy in people with HIV. Running of the v3.0 immunoSEQ assay took place at survey level. The protocol was immunoSEQ multiplex PCR, while the TCRdb copy is restricted to in-frame clones and leaves out a portion. The sample lists some 21,000 clones, around 86% occurring once. The specimen comprised unsorted PBMCs, sampled 0.1 years before starting antiretroviral therapy. Receptor source: a middle-aged man with HIV.

This clone has a handful of counts. The gene calls are TRBV28 and TRBJ1-2; D perhaps matches TRBD1 (6 bases). Trimming stripped 7 bases from V and 3 bases from J, with 12 bases between. The CDR3 consists of 13 residues. The germline V gene has CDR1 MDHEN and CDR2 SYDVKM. CDR3 in DNA: TGTGCCAGCAAACTGACAGGTTACTATGGCTACACCTTC. It is translated as CASKLTGYYGYTF.

This clone has a single count. V is TRBV29-1 and J is TRBJ2-3, with D possibly being TRBD1 (6 bases). The CDR3 runs to 14 residues. V lost 5 bases and J lost 2, with 14 bases in between. CDR1 is SQVTM and CDR2 is ANQGSEA in the germline V gene. In DNA form, the CDR3 reads TGCAGCGTTCGGGTGGGGGCCCCCACAGATACGCAGTATTTT. Amino acids: CSVRVGAPTDTQYF.

In regard to this clone: A read error may account for a junction end that differs from germline. The V and J genes are TRBV5-1 and TRBJ1-6, with D possibly being TRBD1 (5 bases). Germline V gene lookup returns CDR1 SGHRS and CDR2 YFSETQ. The length of the CDR3 is 14 residues. In DNA form, the CDR3 reads TGCGCCAGCAGACCTGACCGAGGGGTTTCAGCCCTCCACTTT. Protein: CASRPDRGVSALHF.

The sample holds one count of this clone. The chain has TRBV18 and TRBJ2-3; TRBD1 might be the D (5 bases). V lost 2 bases and J 1 base, leaving 7 bases between the germline ends. Germline-derived CDR1 and CDR2 are KGHSH and LQKENI. The CDR3 has 14 residues. The CDR3 coding sequence is TGTGCCAGCTCACCAGTAGGGGGCACAGATACGCAGTATTTT. Its translation is CASSPVGGTDTQYF.

CDR3 sequence reads: CASSMRAESYEQYF. The CDR3 DNA sequence: TGTGCCAGTAGTATGAGGGCGGAGTCCTACGAGCAGTACTTC. The rearrangement uses TRBV19 and TRBJ2-7; possibly TRBD2 for D (5 bases). CDR1 and CDR2 (germline): LNHDA, SQIVND (reference sequence). The CDR3 is 14 amino acids. V lost 3 bases to trimming and J lost 1 base, with 10 bases between them.

The rearrangement uses TRBV6-1 and TRBJ1-5; a possible D gene is TRBD1 (5 bases). This CDR3 spans 14 amino acids. V lost 3 bases to trimming and J lost 10 bases, with 16 bases between them. Germline CDR1 and CDR2: MNHNS and SASEGT. CDR3 nucleotide sequence: TGTGCCAGCAGTGAGGTTGGGACTTGGGGACCCCAGCATTTT. Its translation is CASSEVGTWGPQHF.

V is TRBV5-7 and J is TRBJ2-7; 9 bases line up with TRBD1. TRBV5-7 is given ORF status, its function remaining uncertain. This CDR3 has 15 residues. Losses at the gene ends were 4 bases for V and 2 bases for J; bases not matched to a gene: 7. The CDR3 coding sequence is TGTGCCAGCAGCGTCCGGGACAGGGACGCCTACGAGCAGTACTTC. Translated, it gives CASSVRDRDAYEQYF.

This chain connects TRBV5-6 to TRBJ2-5; D remains ambiguous. The CDR3 extends over 14 amino acids. CDR1 is SGHDT and CDR2 is YYEEEE in the germline V gene. Between the trimmed V and J ends, which lost 2 bases and 1 base, there was a span of 9 bases. CDR3 in amino acids: CASSFSTPQETQYF. The CDR3 nucleotides are TGTGCCAGCAGCTTTTCCACTCCCCAAGAGACCCAGTACTTC. The entire variable domain, with the rest obtained from reference TRBV5-6 and TRBJ2-5, is as follows: DAGVTQSPTHLIKTRGQQVTLRCSPKSGHDTVSWYQQALGQGPQFIFQYYEEEERQRGNFPDRFSGHQFPNYSSELNVNALLLGDSALYLCASSFSTPQETQYFGPGTRLLVL.

The V call is TRBV6-6, the J call TRBJ2-7, with 9 bases aligning to TRBD1. CDR1 is MNHNY and CDR2 is SVGAGI in the germline V gene (reference sequence). Germline trimming cut 7 bases from V and 2 bases from J; bases unmatched to any gene: 9. CDR3 size: 15 residues. The chain's CDR3 is CASTSSGTGPYEQYF. The CDR3 bases are TGTGCCAGCACTTCCTCCGGGACAGGGCCCTACGAGCAGTACTTC.

With respect to this clone: One junction end does not reproduce the germline sequence, and a read error may be involved. The CDR3: CASSPGEGIQNF. Here the CDR3 DNA reads TGTGCCAGCAGCCCAGGGGAGGGGATTCAAAACTTC. The chain uses TRBV7-9 and TRBJ2-4, with D perhaps TRBD2 (7 bases). The germline CDR1 and CDR2 sequences are SEHNR and FQNEAQ (reference sequence). CDR3 length: 12 residues.

The chain links TRBV19 to TRBJ1-5, with 9 bases aligning to TRBD1. CDR3 size: 14 residues. CDR1 is LNHDA and CDR2 is SQIVND in the germline V gene (reference sequence). V lost 3 bases to trimming and J lost 7 bases; unmatched junction nucleotides: 4. CDR3 protein: CASSMDRGHQPQHF. The CDR3 bases are TGTGCCAGTAGTATGGACAGGGGACACCAGCCCCAGCATTTT.

The chain couples TRBV10-3 to TRBJ2-3, with 7 bases identical to TRBD1. This CDR3 is 14 amino acids long. V shed 6 bases, J shed 5 bases, and the junction held 8 bases outside the gene matches. Germline V CDR1 and CDR2: ENHRY, SYGVKD. The CDR3 reads CAISGQVGIDTQYF. The DNA for the CDR3 is TGTGCCATCAGCGGACAGGTTGGGATAGATACGCAGTATTTT.

V gene TRBV6-5 combines with J gene TRBJ1-2, with 9 bases matching TRBD1. Germline CDR1 and CDR2: MNHEY and SVGAGI. The CDR3 is 16 residues long. J lost 4 bases, V lost 2 bases, and 8 bases had no gene match. The CDR3 region has the DNA TGTGCCAGCAGTTACACTCGAACAGGGGGCGGCTATGGCTACACCTTC. Residues: CASSYTRTGGGYGYTF.

The chain is built from TRBV18 and TRBJ2-1, with no clear D. Germline lookup yields CDR1 KGHSH and CDR2 LQKENI. The CDR3 spans 13 residues. Trimming removed 4 bases at V and 8 bases at J, with 12 bases between. CDR3 in amino acids: CASSLRVLDEQFF. DNA of the CDR3: TGTGCCAGCTCACTTCGGGTGTTGGATGAGCAGTTCTTC.

About this clone itself: The sample contains more than one DNA sequence encoding this CDR3. The chain recombines TRBV7-3 with TRBJ2-1; D is uncertain. Germline V gene sequence: CDR1 SGHTA, CDR2 FQGTGA. V was trimmed by 4 bases and J by 7 bases, leaving 14 bases between them. CDR3 length: 14 amino acids. CDR3 protein: CASSSLGSGNEQFF. The CDR3 nucleotides are TGTGCCAGCAGCTCCCTGGGGTCGGGTAATGAGCAGTTCTTC.

The chain has TRBV6-5 and TRBJ2-6, with 7 bases matching TRBD1. V lost 5 bases, J lost 1 base, and 2 bases stayed unmatched. The germline CDR1 and CDR2 sequences are MNHEY and SVGAGI. CDR3 size: 15 residues. The CDR3 protein is CASSTTGSGANVLTF. In DNA, the CDR3 is TGTGCCAGCAGTACGACAGGGTCTGGGGCCAACGTCCTGACTTTC.

The rearrangement joins TRBV7-9 to TRBJ2-7, with 11 bases fitting TRBD2. CDR1 and CDR2 from the germline V gene are SEHNR and FQNEAQ (reference sequence). V trimming: 5 bases; J trimming: 0 bases; junction bases outside the gene matches: 6. The length of the CDR3 is 16 residues. CDR3 in amino acids: CASSIGTSGSSYEQYF. The CDR3 region has the DNA TGTGCCAGCAGCATAGGGACTAGCGGAAGCTCCTACGAGCAGTACTTC.